This entry lists 14 T cell receptor beta chains sequenced from one sample in a study of T cell repertoires in cytomegalovirus infection. TCRdb independently ran MiXCR on the reads; one entry per CDR3 protein. The table includes some 920,000 distinct CDR3 sequences, around 32% detected once. These receptors' targets are unknown. This material consisted of cultured CD8+ T cells from PBMCs, taken from culture after CMV antigen stimulation. These receptors were taken from a human donor in good health (CMV status not recorded). Some clones in this sample may be carry-over from other donors' samples.

The chain links TRBV20-1 to TRBJ2-2, with 7 bases aligning to TRBD1. After removal of 7 bases from V and 2 bases from J, the junction contained 7 bases not matched to a gene. Per germline, CDR1 DFQATT and CDR2 SNEGSKA (reference sequence). CDR3 length: 14 amino acids. The CDR3 loop is CSVPDRENTGELFF. The CDR3 DNA reads TGCAGTGTCCCCGACAGGGAAAACACCGGGGAGCTGTTTTTT.

DNA of the CDR3: TGTGCCAGCAGTGACATGTGGGGGGTTAGGAATGAGCAGTTCTTC. Its protein product is CASSDMWGVRNEQFF. This sequence joins TRBV9 and TRBJ2-1, with D possibly matching TRBD2 (6 bases). The germline V gene has CDR1 SGDLS and CDR2 YYNGEE. This CDR3 is 15 amino acids long. Trimming shortened V by 5 bases and J by 7 bases, and 19 bases separated the two germline ends.

In the case of this clonotype: Just one base apart from a much larger clone, this may be a read error. In DNA, the CDR3 is TGTGCTAGCAGCTTATCCCTTCAGGGGACGAACACCGGGGAGCTGTTTTTT. Translation: CASSLSLQGTNTGELFF. The chain links TRBV7-6 to TRBJ2-2; a weak D match, TRBD1 (6 bases). The CDR3 contains 17 residues. CDR1 SGHVS and CDR2 FNYEAQ come from the germline V gene.

V and J are TRBV6-2 or TRBV6-3 and TRBJ2-7; D may match TRBD1 or TRBD2 (6 bases each). Looked up from germline, CDR1 is MNHEY and CDR2 is SVGEGT. Trimming removed 3 bases at V and 2 bases at J, with 11 bases between. This CDR3 has 14 amino acids. The CDR3 is CASSYEGGPYEQYV. DNA for the CDR3: TGTGCCAGCAGTTATGAGGGGGGCCCCTACGAGCAGTACGTC.

This CDR3 is CASSIVGSGREAFF. The CDR3 DNA reads as TGTGCCAGTAGTATAGTCGGGAGCGGGCGTGAAGCTTTCTTT. The chain employs TRBV19 and TRBJ1-1; D unresolved. The CDR3 contains 14 residues. V was shortened by 1 base and J by 7 bases, with 13 bases between the two germline ends. The germline V gene has CDR1 LNHDA and CDR2 SQIVND (reference sequence).

In this sample, this clonotype turned up a few times. This sequence joins TRBV28 and TRBJ2-5; TRBD2 agrees at 8 bases. The germline gives CDR1 MDHEN, CDR2 SYDVKM. The CDR3 is made up of 15 amino acids. V was pared by 6 bases and J by 5 bases, with 11 bases of the junction left unmatched. Here the CDR3 DNA reads TGTGCCAGCAGCCCTCTCCCGGGGGGGCGCGAGACCCAGTACTTC. Protein sequence: CASSPLPGGRETQYF.

This clonotype was observed at least ten times. This rearrangement joins TRBV7-9 to TRBJ1-1; TRBD1 agrees at 9 bases. CDR3 length: 14 residues. The trim removed 6 bases at V and 2 bases at J, leaving 4 bases unmatched. Per the germline V gene, CDR1 is SEHNR and CDR2 is FQNEAQ (reference sequence). The CDR3: CASRGQGPNTEAFF. The CDR3 DNA reads TGTGCCAGCAGGGGACAGGGACCTAACACTGAAGCTTTCTTT.

The chain is built from TRBV2 and TRBJ1-1; D ambiguous. V lost 3 bases to trimming and J lost 2 bases, with 7 bases between them. The CDR3 length is 13 residues. Germline V CDR1 and CDR2: SNHLY, FYNNEI. CDR3 nucleotides: TGTGCCAGCAGTGACCCGGACAACACTGAAGCTTTCTTT. This encodes CASSDPDNTEAFF.

This clonotype was found many times. The gene calls are TRBV19 and TRBJ1-5, with no clear D. The V gene lost 7 bases and the J gene lost 0 bases, with 4 bases spanning the gap. The germline V gene encodes CDR1 LNHDA and CDR2 SQIVND (reference sequence). The CDR3 is made up of 12 amino acids. CDR3 in DNA: TGTGCCAGTAAGGATAGCAATCAGCCCCAGCATTTT. It specifies CASKDSNQPQHF.

This clonotype showed up just a few times. The genes are TRBV28 and TRBJ2-5; 7 bases align to TRBD2. This CDR3 has 15 amino acids. V trimming: 6 bases; J trimming: 3 bases; junction bases outside the gene matches: 10. Germline values: CDR1 MDHEN, CDR2 SYDVKM. The CDR3 is CASSSPTSAEETQYF. CDR3 coding DNA: TGTGCCAGCAGCTCCCCCACTAGCGCGGAAGAGACCCAGTACTTC.

Notes on this clonotype: Possible read error: a much larger clone is one base away. The chain joins TRBV7-2 to TRBJ1-5; no clear D gene. The CDR3 sequence is 13 residues long. Germline V lookup: CDR1 SGHTA, CDR2 FQGNSA. V lost 5 bases and J 6 bases, leaving 11 bases between the germline ends. The CDR3 coding sequence is TGTGCCAGCAGCCGCGAACGTAGTCAGCCCCAGCATTTT. Translating gives CASSRERSQPQHF.

The gene calls are TRBV11-2 and TRBJ2-7; the D is unclear. The V gene's germline CDR1 is SGHAT and CDR2 FQNNGV. The CDR3 totals 14 residues. With 5 bases removed from V and 0 bases from J, the gap between germline ends came to 11 bases. CDR3 residues: CASSPLLSSYEQYV. Here the CDR3 DNA reads TGTGCCAGCAGCCCGTTGCTGAGCTCCTACGAGCAGTACGTC.

This clonotype was seen repeatedly, ten times or more. The V call is TRBV28, the J call TRBJ1-2; D unresolved. From germline, CDR1 is MDHEN and CDR2 SYDVKM. The CDR3 has 13 residues. V lost 3 bases and J lost 4, with 9 bases in between. CDR3 residues: CASSLSLAYGYTF. CDR3 DNA: TGTGCCAGCAGTTTGAGCCTTGCCTATGGCTACACCTTC.

This rearrangement joins TRBV12-3 or TRBV12-4 to TRBJ1-6, with unresolved D. CDR3 size: 13 residues. V dropped 7 bases and J dropped 8 bases, with 12 bases sitting between them. CDR3 residues: CASTFTVDSPLHF. The CDR3 coding sequence is TGTGCCAGCACGTTCACGGTGGATTCACCCCTCCACTTT.